Listed below are T cell receptor beta chains from one sample, sequenced in a study of T cells in Graves' hyperthyroidism and ophthalmopathy. MiXCR, run by TCRdb on the multiplex PCR reads, gives a single entry per CDR3 protein. Of more than 500,000 distinct CDR3 sequences listed, 46% were seen once; the top ten hold around two fifths. The sequencing input was peripheral blood or thyroid tissue (not recorded which). The receptors were gathered from an adult woman with Graves' disease, either hyperthyroidism or ophthalmopathy (not recorded which). The CDR3 runs from the conserved cysteine through the conserved F or W. A D gene is named only where the DNA matches it firmly. Part of the rows lack a size; the others show once, few, many or a class for expanded clones.

clone size: few
V gene: TRBV10-3
J gene: TRBJ2-7
D gene: -
CDR3 DNA: TGTGCCATCAGAGGTAGCGGAAGCTCCTACGAGCAGTACTTC
CDR3 protein: CAIRGSGSSYEQYF

clone size: -
V gene: TRBV7-2
J gene: TRBJ2-5
D gene: -
CDR3 DNA: TGTGCCAGCAGCTTAGTGACAGGGAGGTACCAAGAGACCCAGTACTTC
CDR3 protein: CASSLVTGRYQETQYF

clone size: few
V gene: TRBV29-1
J gene: TRBJ2-7
D gene: -
CDR3 DNA: TGCAGCGTTGTTATCAGGGGAACAGTGTACGAGCAGTACTTC
CDR3 protein: CSVVIRGTVYEQYF

clone size: -
V gene: TRBV7-8
J gene: TRBJ2-7
D gene: -
CDR3 DNA: TGTGCCAGCAGCTCACGACGCGCACAGACCCGAGCCTACGAGCAGTACTTC
CDR3 protein: CASSSRRAQTRAYEQYF

clone size: -
V gene: TRBV10-3
J gene: TRBJ2-2
D gene: TRBD1
CDR3 DNA: TGTGCCACCACAGGGGGCACGGGGTTTCCCGGGGAGCTGTTTTTT
CDR3 protein: CATTGGTGFPGELFF

clone size: -
V gene: TRBV25-1
J gene: TRBJ1-2
D gene: TRBD1
CDR3 DNA: TGTGCCAGTTACAGGGACAGTGGCTATGGCTACACCTTC
CDR3 protein: CASYRDSGYGYTF

clone size: -
V gene: TRBV7-8
J gene: TRBJ2-2
D gene: -
CDR3 DNA: TGTGCCAGCAGCTCTTTCCATTCCGGGGAGCTGTTTTTT
CDR3 protein: CASSSFHSGELFF

clone size: -
V gene: TRBV2
J gene: TRBJ1-4
D gene: TRBD1
CDR3 DNA: TGTGCCAGCAGAGCAACTGGGGACAGCCCTAATGAAAAACTGTTTTTT
CDR3 protein: CASRATGDSPNEKLFF

clone size: many
V gene: TRBV19
J gene: TRBJ1-2
D gene: TRBD1
CDR3 DNA: TGTGCCAGTAGTTTTGACTCCGGGACAGGGAACTATGGCTACACCTTC
CDR3 protein: CASSFDSGTGNYGYTF

clone size: many
V gene: TRBV7-2
J gene: TRBJ2-5
D gene: -
CDR3 DNA: TGTGCCAGCAGCCGCAATGGGATCCAAGAGACCCAGTACTTC
CDR3 protein: CASSRNGIQETQYF

clone size: -
V gene: TRBV28
J gene: TRBJ1-5
D gene: TRBD1
CDR3 DNA: TGTGCCAGCAGTTCCACAGGGGGGTTCAATCAGCCCCAGCATTTT
CDR3 protein: CASSSTGGFNQPQHF

clone size: -
V gene: TRBV15
J gene: TRBJ1-2
D gene: -
CDR3 DNA: TGTGCCACCAGCCGCAGACAGAACTATGGCTACACCTTC
CDR3 protein: CATSRRQNYGYTF

clone size: -
V gene: TRBV9
J gene: TRBJ2-7
D gene: TRBD1
CDR3 DNA: TGTGCCAGCAGCCGGGGACAGGGGAACGGCTACGAGCAGTACTTC
CDR3 protein: CASSRGQGNGYEQYF

clone size: -
V gene: TRBV10-3
J gene: TRBJ1-2
D gene: TRBD1
CDR3 DNA: TGTGCCATCAGGGGACAGGGTTCGCCCTATGGCTACACCTTC
CDR3 protein: CAIRGQGSPYGYTF

clone size: -
V gene: TRBV7-2
J gene: TRBJ2-3
D gene: -
CDR3 DNA: TGTGCCAGCAGCTCATGGGGGGTTGCAGATACGCAGTATTTT
CDR3 protein: CASSSWGVADTQYF

clone size: -
V gene: TRBV30
J gene: TRBJ1-2
D gene: -
CDR3 DNA: TGTGCCTGGACCGCAAGGGAGGGGAACTATGGCTACACCTTC
CDR3 protein: CAWTAREGNYGYTF